This TCR beta chain was recorded in a study of control samples from healthy donors and cancer patients. Assay used: immunoSEQ multiplex PCR; TCRdb lists only in-frame clones, some missing. Seen here are 70,000 to 100,000 clones, around 92% observed once, and the top ten hold 15% to 20%. Germline values: CDR1 KGHSH, CDR2 LQKENI. The CDR3 sequence is 13 residues long. Trimming pared 4 bases from V and 7 bases from J, leaving 13 bases between. This chain joins TRBV18 and TRBJ1-1, with TRBD1 as a possible D gene (5 bases). The sample consisted of blood. This receptor was taken from a middle-aged man in good health. The CDR3 coding sequence is TGTGCCAGCTCACAAGCGGAGAGGGGTGAAGCTTTCTTT. This gives the protein CASSQAERGEAFF.